This T cell receptor beta chain came from a study of T-cell memory formation after mild COVID-19 (dated by TCRdb to the early 2020s). In the study overall: TCR sequence clusters from the two donors were found to be largely donor specific. T-cell clones expanding and contracting after mild COVID-19 in two donors were tracked by longitudinal TCRalpha and TCRbeta repertoire sequencing. Two young, previously healthy adult volunteers, one female and one male, were included in the cohort.

The listed sequencing device is Illumina NovaSeq 6000. Using 5'RACE with constant-segment primers, TCRalpha and TCRbeta cDNA libraries were constructed, with sample barcodes and unique molecular identifiers added in the process. Trizol reagent was used to extract RNA from every sample. Library amplification was performed in two PCR steps, and a second sample barcode and Illumina TruSeq adapters were introduced in the second step. The libraries were sequenced on an Illumina NovaSeq using 2 x 150 bp paired-end reads. The source study handled its data this way. Reads were demultiplexed and collapsed into UMI-guided consensus sequences with migec v1.2.7. Using mixcr v2.1.11, UMI consensuses were aligned to TRA and TRB V and J templates and then assembled into clonotypes. Clonotypes were classified as expanded or contracted when called significant by both edgeR and NoisET, with noise models trained on biological replicates. For edgeR calls, the thresholds were a false discovery rate-adjusted p below 0.01 and a log2 fold-change of 1. As an exploratory analysis of dynamics, PCA with hierarchical clustering was applied to max-normalized trajectories of the 1000 most abundant clonotypes. Each responding clone was given a CD4 or CD8 phenotype based on the CD4+ and CD8+ repertoires, which had been sequenced separately. The public reads were quality trimmed at Q25 with fastp and then assembled into clones with MiXCR by TCRdb, keeping productive beta chains. Here each entry gathers all rows of one CDR3 protein and keeps the most common genes and DNA. The V and J calls and clone size come from TCRdb's table, not from the authors' own analysis. The sample data list around 320,000 distinct CDR3 sequences, and 28% of these were observed just once. The top ten hold approximately 13% of the sample.

Study-level results and caveats: SARS-CoV-2 specificity was not confirmed for the second-wave clones peaking on day 37. Contracting CD4+ clones were found mainly in CM and EM memory subsets, while CD8+ clones were enriched in EMRA. The study included only a couple of mild cases, and larger cohorts that include severe cases with pre-infection samples were judged to be necessary. Balanced CD4/CD8 phenotypes were observed for clones contracting from day 15 to 85, whereas a bias towards CD4+ was observed for a second wave of clones expanding from day 15 to 37. The detection of some responding clones in pre-infection memory suggests that pre-existing cross-reactive memory T cells joined the SARS-CoV-2 response.

V lost 0 bases and J lost 7 bases; the stretch between them is 8 bases long. The germline V gene provides CDR1 SGHRS and CDR2 YFSETQ. The CDR3, cysteine through phenylalanine, is 13 amino acids long. Just the 39-base CDR3 DNA is kept, in frame starting at base 1. Ficoll-Paque density gradient centrifugation was used to isolate PBMCs. This clonotype has just a few counts. Its antigen remains unidentified. No quality values exist for individual bases; no much larger clone is one base distant. The receptor was derived from an adult woman who had mild COVID-19 (a few samples of this study predate the infection). The sample titles of this study are shuffled in the database, so cell type and time point are left out; the donor was told from shared clones. The rearrangement combines TRBV5-1 with TRBJ2-1, with the D gene call left open. The specimen sequenced was PBMCs or a T cell subset sorted from them (not recorded which). The CDR3 in this case is CASSLEHLNEQFF. The nucleotides read TGCGCCAGCAGCTTGGAGCACTTAAATGAGCAGTTCTTC.